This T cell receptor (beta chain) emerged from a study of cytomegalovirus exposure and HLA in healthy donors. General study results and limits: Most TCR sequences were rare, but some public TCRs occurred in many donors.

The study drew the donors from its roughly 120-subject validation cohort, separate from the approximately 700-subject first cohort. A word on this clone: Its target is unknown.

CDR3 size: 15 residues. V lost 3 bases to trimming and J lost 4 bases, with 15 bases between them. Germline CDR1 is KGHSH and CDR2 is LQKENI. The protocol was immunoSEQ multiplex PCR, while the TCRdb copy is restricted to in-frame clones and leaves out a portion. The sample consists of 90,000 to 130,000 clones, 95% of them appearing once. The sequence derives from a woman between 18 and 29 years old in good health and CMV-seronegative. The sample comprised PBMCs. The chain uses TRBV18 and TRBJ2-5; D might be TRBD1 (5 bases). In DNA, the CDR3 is TGTGCCAGCTCACCGATTCAGGCAGGGCGAGAGACCCAGTACTTC. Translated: CASSPIQAGRETQYF.